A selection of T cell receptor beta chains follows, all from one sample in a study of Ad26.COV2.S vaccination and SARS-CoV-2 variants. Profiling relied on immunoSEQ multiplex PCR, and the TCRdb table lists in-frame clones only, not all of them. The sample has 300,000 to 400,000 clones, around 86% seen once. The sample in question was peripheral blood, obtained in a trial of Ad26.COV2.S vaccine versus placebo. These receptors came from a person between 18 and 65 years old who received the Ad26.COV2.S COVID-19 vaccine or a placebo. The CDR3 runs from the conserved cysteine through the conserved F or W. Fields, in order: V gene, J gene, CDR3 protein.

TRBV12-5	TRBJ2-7	CASGPRNDEQYF
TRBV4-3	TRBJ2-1	CASSQDPRGVEQFF
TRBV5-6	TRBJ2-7	CASRGQGYAYEQYF
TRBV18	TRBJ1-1	CASSPDRDGTEAFF
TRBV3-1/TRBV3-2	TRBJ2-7	CASSQVSTGGPYEQYF
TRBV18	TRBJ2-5	CASRQETQYF
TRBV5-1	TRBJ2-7	CASSLEQTYEQYF
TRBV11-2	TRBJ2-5	CASSLSVETQYF
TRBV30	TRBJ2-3	CAWSVQRLGAGDTQYF
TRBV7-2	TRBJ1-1	CASSFMTGNTEAFF
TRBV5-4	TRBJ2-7	CASSVQGRYEQYF
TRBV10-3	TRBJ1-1	CAITDRALNTEAFF
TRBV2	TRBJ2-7	CASSNYEQYF
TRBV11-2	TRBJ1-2	CASSLGTGEYGYTF
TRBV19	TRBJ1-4	CASSIVRGTNEKLFF
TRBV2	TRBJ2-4	CASSEQGAAKNIQYF
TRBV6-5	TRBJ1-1	CASKDRPVLNTEAFF
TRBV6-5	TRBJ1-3	CASSRGLVSGNTIYF
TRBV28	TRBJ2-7	CASNGDSSYEQYF
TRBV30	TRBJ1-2	CAWSVGLMGYTF
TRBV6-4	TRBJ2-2	CASSDLAGGTGELFF